Given below is one T cell receptor beta chain in context. Its cognate antigen is unknown. The sample originates from a study of response to subunit inactivated influenza vaccine. Study-level points and caveats: The authors suggested that few new T cells are recruited per seasonal influenza vaccination.

There are 14 residues in the CDR3. Germline CDR1 reads SGHTA; CDR2 reads FQGNSA. Trimming pared 3 bases from V and 0 bases from J, leaving 8 bases between. Each CDR3 protein gets one entry after TCRdb re-called the RT-PCR reads with MiXCR. This repertoire shows some 190,000 distinct CDR3 sequences, around 15% found once; its top ten account for 26%. This chain connects TRBV7-2 to TRBJ1-1; a weak D match, TRBD1 (5 bases). This material consisted of CD8+ T cells sorted from PBMCs, taken roughly 5 days after vaccination. This clonotype was obtained from a man aged 50 or older who received an inactivated influenza vaccine. This CDR3 reads CASSLVGVNTEAFF. The CDR3 coding sequence is TGTGCCAGCAGCTTGGTGGGGGTGAACACTGAAGCTTTCTTT.